The sequence of this TCR beta chain was determined in a study of cytomegalovirus exposure and HLA in healthy donors. Study outcomes and limitations: Versus the approximately 700-donor mean, an Asian-associated ancestry cluster reportedly showed fewer N-insertions in a later analysis.

This clone was counted only a few times. Its target is not known. Trimming took 5 bases from V and 5 from J; bases not matched to a gene: 11. Germline V lookup: CDR1 SGHTA, CDR2 FQGNSA. The CDR3 is 17 residues long. PCR amplification relied on 60 Vbeta primers (plus 13 Jbeta primers). The repertoire was sequenced with immunoSEQ multiplex PCR; TCRdb's copy has only in-frame clones and lacks some. The repertoire has 150,000 to 200,000 clones, under 90% of them found once; the top ten carry under 7.5%. This chain joins TRBV7-2 and TRBJ2-7, with TRBD2 identical over 14 bases. The clonotype comes from a man aged 25-45 years in good health and CMV-seropositive. Sequences were obtained from PBMCs. For the CDR3, the DNA is TGTGCCAGCAGCCCTATTCCGGGACTAGCGGGGGCCCACGAGCAGTACTTC. It codes for CASSPIPGLAGAHEQYF.